The next 14 T cell receptor beta chains were all read from a single sample in a study of breast tumors, draining lymph nodes, adjacent tissues. TCRdb ran MiXCR on the multiplex PCR reads and lists one entry per CDR3 protein. The sample shows about 230,000 distinct CDR3 sequences, roughly 30% of them seen only once. The lymph nodes were axillary draining lymph nodes from breast cancer patients. Sequences were obtained from axillary lymph node tissue. These receptors were obtained from a female donor with breast cancer. Some clones in this sample may be carry-over from other donors' samples.

The chain carries TRBV20-1 and TRBJ1-2, with 7 bases lining up with TRBD1. The CDR3 is 15 residues long. Losses at the gene ends were 3 bases for V and 1 base for J; bases not matched to a gene: 8. CDR1 and CDR2 from the germline V gene are DFQATT and SNEGSKA (reference sequence). CDR3 bases: TGCAGTGCTAGTTCCGGGACAGCGTTTAACTATGGCTACACCTTC. Protein product: CSASSGTAFNYGYTF.

As regards this clonotype: The germline gene is not matched at one end of the junction; a read error may be the cause. V is TRBV5-1 and J is TRBJ1-6; D is possibly TRBD1 (6 bases). Germline loops: CDR1 SGHRS, CDR2 YFSETQ. The CDR3 sequence is 14 residues long. The CDR3 sequence: CASSFGTSNSPLHF. Written as DNA, the CDR3 is TGCGCCAGCAGCTTCGGGACAAGTAATTCCCCCCTCCACTTT.

Concerning this clonotype itself: Just one base apart from a much larger clone, this may be a read error. This chain links TRBV5-1 with TRBJ1-4; D is ambiguous. From germline, CDR1 is SGHRS and CDR2 YFSETQ. The CDR3 spans 12 residues. CDR3: CASSRANERLFF. The CDR3 DNA is TGCGCCAGCAGCCGAGCTAATGAAAGACTGTTTTTT. Variable domain in full (rest from reference TRBV5-1 and TRBJ1-4): KAGVTQTPRYLIKTRGQQVTLSCSPISGHRSVSWYQQTPGQGLQFLFEYFSETQRNKGNFPGRFSGRQFSNSRSEMNVSTLELGDSALYLCASSRANERLFFGSGTQLSVL.

This clonotype was seen a few times. The chain combines TRBV6-2 or TRBV6-3 with TRBJ2-1; D unclear. The CDR3 spans 16 residues. Germline CDR1 and CDR2: MNHEY and SVGEGT. V gave up 7 bases and J gave up 0 bases, with 16 bases separating them. The DNA of the CDR3 is TGTGCCAGCACCAAAGGTAGCCTCAGCTCCTACAATGAGCAGTTCTTC. Translated: CASTKGSLSSYNEQFF.

This clonotype occurred many times. J is TRBJ2-3 and V is TRBV19; D unclear. CDR1 and CDR2 (germline): LNHDA, SQIVND (reference sequence). The CDR3 spans 15 residues. Trimming removed 3 bases from V and 2 bases from J, with 12 bases in between. The DNA for the CDR3 is TGTGCCAGTAGTATTCGGTCCGTTGCCACAGATACGCAGTATTTT. Amino acids: CASSIRSVATDTQYF.

This clonotype was seen ten or more times. The CDR3 nucleotides read TGTGCCAGTAGTATTCAGGGGACCGGGGAGCTGTTTTTT. Translated, it gives CASSIQGTGELFF. The rearrangement uses TRBV19 and TRBJ2-2; D perhaps matches TRBD1 (6 bases). Germline V lookup: CDR1 LNHDA, CDR2 SQIVND (reference sequence). V shed 3 bases and J shed 5 bases, with 7 bases lying between them. The CDR3 loop spans 13 amino acids.

This clonotype came up many times. The chain employs TRBV2 and TRBJ2-3; D gene uncertain. V was shortened by 7 bases and J by 6 bases, with 11 bases between the two germline ends. The CDR3 is 12 amino acids. Germline lookup yields CDR1 SNHLY and CDR2 FYNNEI. CDR3 sequence: CASTLRADTQYF. In nucleotides, the CDR3 is TGTGCCAGCACCCTAAGAGCTGATACGCAGTATTTT.

In this sample, this clonotype turned up many times. The chain has TRBV19 and TRBJ1-2; D not certain. The CDR3 contains 15 residues. V gave up 4 bases and J gave up 4 bases, with 16 bases separating them. The germline V gene has CDR1 LNHDA and CDR2 SQIVND (reference sequence). CDR3 sequence: CASSTRSGGSYGYTF. CDR3 DNA sequence: TGTGCCAGTAGTACCCGCTCGGGAGGATCCTATGGCTACACCTTC.

The V gene is TRBV20-1, the J gene TRBJ2-1; no reliable D call. CDR1 and CDR2 (germline): DFQATT, SNEGSKA (reference sequence). The CDR3 totals 16 residues. Trimming cost V 1 base and J 6 bases, with 19 bases left between them. This CDR3 is CSARADDYSGGNEQFF. In DNA form, the CDR3 reads TGCAGTGCTAGAGCGGACGATTACTCGGGTGGCAATGAGCAGTTCTTC.

The V gene is TRBV20-1, the J gene TRBJ1-1; tentatively, D is TRBD1 (6 bases). The V end lost 0 bases, the J end lost 4 bases, and 21 bases lay between the germline ends. Per germline, CDR1 DFQATT and CDR2 SNEGSKA (reference sequence). This CDR3 is built from 17 residues. CDR3: CSARDQGQQGRVTEAFF. As DNA, the CDR3 is TGCAGTGCTAGAGATCAGGGCCAACAGGGTCGGGTCACTGAAGCTTTCTTT.

There are a few counts of this clonotype. The chain's CDR3 is CASRGLGTDTQYF. CDR3 nucleotides: TGTGCCAGCAGAGGACTAGGGACAGATACGCAGTATTTT. The chain is built from TRBV6-2 or TRBV6-3 and TRBJ2-3; 7 bases match TRBD2. The junction had 3 bases not matched to a gene; V was cut back by 6 bases and J by 3 bases. The CDR3 contains 13 residues. Per germline, CDR1 MNHEY and CDR2 SVGEGT.

Only a few counts were recorded for this clonotype. Since a much larger clone is just one base distant, this may be a read error. V usage is TRBV11-3 and J usage is TRBJ2-7; possibly TRBD2 for D (6 bases). Trimming shortened V by 4 bases and J by 0 bases, and 16 bases separated the two germline ends. Germline CDR1 is SGHNT and CDR2 is YENEEA. The CDR3 sequence is 16 residues long. The CDR3 spells CASSSAASAYSYEQYF. CDR3 coding DNA: TGTGCCAGCAGCTCCGCTGCTAGCGCGTACTCCTACGAGCAGTACTTC. Using reference TRBV11-3 and TRBJ2-7 for the parts outside the CDR3, the full variable domain is EAGVVQSPRYKIIEKKQPVAFWCNPISGHNTLYWYLQNLGQGPELLIRYENEEAVDDSQLPKDRFSAERLKGVDSTLKIQPAELGDSAVYLCASSSAASAYSYEQYFGPGTRLTVT.

The rearrangement links TRBV6-2 or TRBV6-3 to TRBJ2-2, with TRBD2 identical over 14 bases. This CDR3 contains 19 residues. J gave up 1 base and V 7 bases, and 11 bases lay outside the gene matches. Germline V gives CDR1 MNHEY, CDR2 SVGEGT. The CDR3, as DNA: TGTGCCAGCACTTCGATTAAGGGACTAGCGGGAGTGAACACCGGGGAGCTGTTTTTT. This sequence encodes CASTSIKGLAGVNTGELFF.

The CDR3 DNA reads TGTGCCAGTAGTATAGACAGGGGAAGCAATCAGCCCCAGCATTTT. It encodes CASSIDRGSNQPQHF. V is TRBV19 and J is TRBJ1-5, with a weak D call TRBD1 (6 bases). The CDR3 is made up of 15 amino acids. CDR1 and CDR2 from the germline V gene are LNHDA and SQIVND (reference sequence). The V gene lost 0 bases and the J gene lost 1 base, with 7 bases spanning the gap.